Presented here are 21 T cell receptor beta chains from one specimen sequenced in a study of cytomegalovirus exposure and HLA in healthy donors. 13 Jbeta primers and 60 Vbeta primers were used for the PCR. This table comes from immunoSEQ multiplex PCR, and its TCRdb copy is limited to in-frame clones, with some not included. The sample yields fewer than 200,000 clones, 70% to 80% seen once. Sequencing input: PBMCs. The receptors were sampled from a female donor in good health and CMV-seronegative.

The chain is built from TRBV19 and TRBJ1-5; TRBD1 agrees at 11 bases. V dropped 0 bases and J dropped 7; count of bases not matched to a gene: 5. This CDR3 comprises 16 residues. The germline V gene encodes CDR1 LNHDA and CDR2 SQIVND (reference sequence). For the CDR3, the DNA is TGTGCCAGTAGTATAGACGGGACAGGGGGTCGCCAGCCCCAGCATTTT. Protein sequence: CASSIDGTGGRQPQHF.

In this sample, this clone turned up a few times. The V gene is TRBV5-1, the J gene TRBJ2-1; D may be TRBD2 (5 bases). This CDR3 is 15 amino acids long. V was trimmed by 0 bases and J by 3 bases, leaving 10 bases between them. CDR1 is SGHRS and CDR2 is YFSETQ in the germline V gene. The CDR3 reads CASSLAVRGYNEQFF. In DNA, the CDR3 is TGCGCCAGCAGCTTGGCCGTTCGGGGCTACAATGAGCAGTTCTTC.

The rearrangement uses TRBV7-2 and TRBJ2-1, with 7 bases lining up with TRBD1. The length of the CDR3 is 14 residues. Germline-derived CDR1 and CDR2 are SGHTA and FQGNSA. The V gene end was trimmed by 4 bases and the J gene end by 6 bases; junction bases not matched to a gene: 6. CDR3 in amino acids: CASSYTGVPNEQFF. The CDR3, as DNA: TGTGCCAGCAGCTACACAGGGGTACCCAATGAGCAGTTCTTC.

CDR3 coding DNA: TGTGCCTGCTTGGACAGGGGGAGGACCTACGAGCAGTACTTC. It specifies CACLDRGRTYEQYF. This chain connects TRBV30 to TRBJ2-7, with TRBD1 matching 10 bases. CDR1 and CDR2 (germline): GTSNPN, SVGIG (reference sequence). The trim removed 6 bases at V and 2 bases at J, leaving 7 bases unmatched. The CDR3 consists of 14 residues.

The chain carries TRBV14 and TRBJ1-2; no firm D call. The V gene lost 4 bases and the J gene lost 4 bases, with 10 bases spanning the gap. The CDR3 covers 13 residues. Germline CDR1 and CDR2: SGHDN and FVKESK. CDR3 sequence: CASSPNPGYGYTF. The CDR3 DNA reads as TGTGCCAGCAGCCCGAACCCAGGCTATGGCTACACCTTC.

The chain recombines TRBV7-9 with TRBJ2-1, with TRBD2 as a possible D gene (6 bases). Germline V gives CDR1 SEHNR, CDR2 FQNEAQ (reference sequence). The CDR3 covers 16 residues. The ends were cut back, 0 bases at V and 2 bases at J, with 11 bases in the middle. Here the CDR3 DNA reads TGTGCCAGCAGCTTAGCGCAGGGACTTCCCTACAATGAGCAGTTCTTC. Protein sequence: CASSLAQGLPYNEQFF.

The gene calls are TRBV9 and TRBJ2-3, with D hard to call. Per the germline V gene, CDR1 is SGDLS and CDR2 is YYNGEE. This CDR3 is built from 13 residues. Trimming cost V 0 bases and J 2 bases, with 4 bases left between them. As DNA, the CDR3 is TGTGCCAGCAGCGTAGACTCCACAGATACGCAGTATTTT. Encoded protein: CASSVDSTDTQYF.

Only a few counts were recorded for this clone. CDR3 coding DNA: TGTGCCAGCAGCTCCTCCATAGATCAGCCCCAGCATTTT. It codes for CASSSSIDQPQHF. The chain employs TRBV7-2 and TRBJ1-5; D gene uncertain. The CDR3 consists of 13 residues. CDR1 and CDR2 (germline): SGHTA, FQGNSA. V dropped 4 bases and J dropped 5 bases, with 9 bases sitting between them.

V usage is TRBV28 and J usage is TRBJ2-2; weak D call: TRBD1 (7 bases). Germline-derived CDR1 and CDR2 are MDHEN and SYDVKM. Trimming pared 9 bases from V and 3 bases from J, leaving 11 bases between. The length of the CDR3 is 13 residues. The chain's CDR3 is CASFRGDTGELFF. For the CDR3, the DNA is TGTGCCAGTTTCAGGGGGGACACCGGGGAGCTGTTTTTT.

The CDR3 here is CASSLVQFGSPLHF. CDR3 DNA sequence: TGTGCCAGCAGCTTAGTTCAGTTTGGTTCACCCCTCCACTTT. V usage is TRBV7-8 and J usage is TRBJ1-6; no clear D. Germline CDR1 reads SGHVS; CDR2 reads FQNEAQ. This CDR3 comprises 14 residues. With 1 base removed from V and 9 bases from J, the gap between germline ends came to 10 bases.

This sequence joins TRBV29-1 and TRBJ2-7, with 14 positions matching TRBD2. Germline V CDR1 and CDR2: SQVTM, ANQGSEA. J gave up 4 bases and V 5 bases, and 7 bases lay outside the gene matches. There are 15 residues in the CDR3. In DNA form, the CDR3 reads TGCAGCGTTCAGGGACTAGCGGGAGTCTCATACGAGCAGTACTTC. Encoded protein: CSVQGLAGVSYEQYF.

This clone was counted between two and nine times. This chain joins TRBV30 and TRBJ1-5, with TRBD1 matching over 7 bases. J was trimmed by 7 bases and V by 1 base; bases with no gene match: 4. Germline CDR1 and CDR2: GTSNPN and SVGIG (reference sequence). The CDR3 consists of 13 residues. The CDR3 coding sequence is TGTGCCTGGAGTGCCACAGGGGACCAGCCCCAGCATTTT. Translated: CAWSATGDQPQHF.

The chain links TRBV2 to TRBJ2-7, with 9 positions matching TRBD1. CDR1 and CDR2 (germline): SNHLY, FYNNEI. CDR3 length: 15 residues. J gave up 1 base and V 6 bases, and 7 bases lay outside the gene matches. In DNA, the CDR3 is TGTGCCAGCAGCCTGGGGACAGGGCCGTCCTACGAGCAGTACTTC. It codes for CASSLGTGPSYEQYF.

This chain connects TRBV9 to TRBJ2-7, with no clear D. V was shortened by 0 bases and J by 5 bases, with 9 bases between the two germline ends. This CDR3 region has 13 residues. CDR1 SGDLS and CDR2 YYNGEE come from the germline V gene. CDR3: CASSVGQVDEQYF. DNA of the CDR3: TGTGCCAGCAGCGTAGGCCAGGTGGACGAGCAGTACTTC.

This clone has more than one count but fewer than ten. The rearrangement uses TRBV11-3 and TRBJ2-3; perhaps TRBD1 as D (7 bases). The CDR3 covers 18 residues. V was trimmed by 1 base and J by 3 bases, leaving 20 bases between them. Germline CDR1 and CDR2: SGHNT and YENEEA. In DNA form, the CDR3 reads TGTGCCAGCAGCTTAGGGCGGGGAGACAGGGTTAGGACAGATACGCAGTATTTT. Its protein is CASSLGRGDRVRTDTQYF.

The chain couples TRBV9 to TRBJ1-2; TRBD1 matches 8 bases. This CDR3 has 15 amino acids. V lost 2 bases, J lost 8 bases, and 11 bases stayed unmatched. Germline assignment: CDR1 SGDLS and CDR2 YYNGEE. The CDR3 coding sequence is TGTGCCAGCAGCGTTCATCCAGGGGGCGCGGGAGGCTACACCTTC. It translates to CASSVHPGGAGGYTF.

This clone turned up a few times. V is TRBV18 and J is TRBJ2-7; 7 positions agree with TRBD1. This CDR3 comprises 15 residues. V gave up 3 bases and J gave up 1 base; unmatched junction bases: 6. CDR1 and CDR2 (germline): KGHSH, LQKENI. The CDR3 reads CASSPVRTGSYEQYF. In DNA form, the CDR3 reads TGTGCCAGCTCACCCGTCAGGACAGGTTCCTACGAGCAGTACTTC.

The V and J genes are TRBV2 and TRBJ2-2; TRBD2 matches at 10 bases. Germline V lookup: CDR1 SNHLY, CDR2 FYNNEI. There are 17 residues in the CDR3. V lost 10 bases and J lost 3; bases outside the gene matches: 14. CDR3 nucleotide sequence: TGTGCCACCTGGCGGGCCAGCGGGGGGGGAGACACCGGGGAGCTGTTTTTT. It specifies CATWRASGGGDTGELFF.

This clone has a handful of counts. V usage is TRBV7-9 and J usage is TRBJ1-2; TRBD1 matches at 8 bases. Per germline, CDR1 SEHNR and CDR2 FQNEAQ (reference sequence). The CDR3 runs 14 residues. After removal of 5 bases from V and 6 bases from J, the junction contained 8 bases not matched to a gene. The CDR3 here is CASSPRQGTDGYTF. The CDR3 coding sequence is TGTGCCAGCAGCCCACGACAGGGGACCGATGGCTACACCTTC.

The V and J genes are TRBV10-3 and TRBJ2-1; 9 bases fit TRBD1. Germline CDR1 is ENHRY and CDR2 is SYGVKD. V shed 2 bases, J shed 7 bases, and the junction held 3 bases outside the gene matches. The length of the CDR3 is 14 residues. CDR3 DNA sequence: TGTGCCATCAGTGAGGGACAGGGGTGGAATGAGCAGTTCTTC. Translation: CAISEGQGWNEQFF.

CDR3 in DNA: TGTGCCAGCAGCAAGGACAGGACCAACTACGAGCAGTACTTC. The encoded protein is CASSKDRTNYEQYF. The gene calls are TRBV21-1 and TRBJ2-7; the D call TRBD1 from the table was never checked on the DNA. TRBV21-1 is a recognized pseudogene. This CDR3 contains 14 residues.